A selection of T cell receptor beta chains follows, all from one sample in a study of cytomegalovirus exposure and HLA in healthy donors. TCRdb's copy holds only in-frame clones and misses some; the assay was immunoSEQ multiplex PCR. This sample carries about 56,000 clones, roughly 89% of them seen once, and the ten largest clones take roughly 15%. Sequencing was performed on PBMCs. The receptors shown here come from a woman aged 18 to 35 in good health and CMV-seronegative. Each CDR3 is given with its conserved first and last residue. The D gene is left open where the match is weak. A row's size may be missing; if present it is once, few, many or a size class.

v_call	j_call	d_call	clone_size	cdr3_nt	cdr3_aa
TRBV7-2	TRBJ2-1	TRBD1	once	TGTGCCAGCAGCCCCGGACAGGGGTCTTACAATGAGCAGTTCTTC	CASSPGQGSYNEQFF
TRBV6-1	TRBJ2-7	NA	NA	TGTGCCAGCAGAACGTTGGCGGGGAATCTCGAGCAGTACTTC	CASRTLAGNLEQYF
TRBV19	TRBJ2-7	TRBD2	NA	TGTGCCAGTAGAAGCGGGGGGGCGGATTACGAGCAGTACTTC	CASRSGGADYEQYF
TRBV5-1	TRBJ2-3	TRBD1	NA	TGCGCCAGCAGCTTGGAAGGGGGCTCCGGAGATACGCAGTATTTT	CASSLEGGSGDTQYF
TRBV7-3	TRBJ2-3	NA	NA	TGTGCCAGCAGCTTAACGGTTGGGGGAGGCGGCACAGATACGCAGTATTTT	CASSLTVGGGGTDTQYF
TRBV14	TRBJ1-1	NA	NA	TGTGCCAGCAGCCAAGATGGGCCAGGTCGGAACACTGAAGCTTTCTTT	CASSQDGPGRNTEAFF
TRBV28	TRBJ2-1	TRBD2	NA	TGTGCCAGCATCTCGGGGGGTGGCTCCTACAATGAGCAGTTCTTC	CASISGGGSYNEQFF
TRBV6-5	TRBJ1-5	TRBD1	NA	TGTGCCAGCAGCCGACAGGGGGCCGGGCAGCCCCAGCATTTT	CASSRQGAGQPQHF
TRBV27	TRBJ1-1	NA	NA	TGTGCCAGCAGTTTACTGACAGGCTTGTACACTGAAGCTTTCTTT	CASSLLTGLYTEAFF
TRBV6-5	TRBJ2-7	TRBD1	NA	TGTGCCAGCAGTTACTCACAGGGGGCGTACGAGCAGTACTTC	CASSYSQGAYEQYF
TRBV4-1	TRBJ2-3	NA	once	TGCGCCAGCAGCCAAGAGTCTAGCTATAGGACAGATACGCAGTATTTT	CASSQESSYRTDTQYF
TRBV7-2	TRBJ2-3	NA	NA	TGTGCCAGCAGCTTGCGGTCAGATACGCAGTATTTT	CASSLRSDTQYF
TRBV6-5	TRBJ2-2	TRBD2	NA	TGTGCCAGCAGTTACGGACTAGCCGGGGAGCTGTTTTTT	CASSYGLAGELFF
TRBV18	TRBJ1-2	NA	few	TGTGCCAGCTCACTTACAGGGCGCTATGGCTACACCTTC	CASSLTGRYGYTF
TRBV7-2	TRBJ2-7	TRBD2	once	TGTGCCAGCAGTCCTGGGACTAGCGGGAGATACGAGCAGTACTTC	CASSPGTSGRYEQYF
TRBV10-3	TRBJ1-2	TRBD1	NA	TGTGCCATCAACGGGGACAGAAACTATGGCTACACCTTC	CAINGDRNYGYTF
TRBV7-2	TRBJ2-7	TRBD2	NA	TGTGCCAGCAGCTCGACTAGCGGGCCCTTCGTGGAGCAGTACTTC	CASSSTSGPFVEQYF
TRBV29-1	TRBJ1-1	NA	NA	TGCAGCGCAAGGGACACCTTGAACACTGAAGCTTTCTTT	CSARDTLNTEAFF
TRBV28	TRBJ2-7	TRBD2	NA	TGTGCCAGCAGTCCCCGGGGGGTCTCCTACGAGCAGTACTTC	CASSPRGVSYEQYF
TRBV27	TRBJ2-1	TRBD1	NA	TGTGCCAGCAGTTTATTAGGGGGCCGCCGGGGTGAGCAGTTCTTC	CASSLLGGRRGEQFF
TRBV9	TRBJ1-1	TRBD1	NA	TGTGCCAGCAGCGTAGCAGGACAGGGGCCCACTGAAGCTTTCTTT	CASSVAGQGPTEAFF
TRBV28	TRBJ2-1	NA	NA	TGTGCCAGCAGTTTTCCGACTACAAATGGTGAGCAGTTCTTC	CASSFPTTNGEQFF
TRBV4-2	TRBJ1-2	TRBD1	NA	TGTGCCAGCAGCCAGGACAGGGCAGGCTATGGCTACACCTTC	CASSQDRAGYGYTF
TRBV6-6	TRBJ1-2	TRBD1	once	TGTGCCAGCAGTAAAGGACAGGGCAGGGAATATGGCTACACCTTC	CASSKGQGREYGYTF
TRBV11-2	TRBJ2-3	TRBD2	once	TGTGCCAGCAGCTTAGGGGGGACTAGGACAGATACGCAGTATTTT	CASSLGGTRTDTQYF
TRBV6-5	TRBJ2-1	NA	once	TGTGCCAGCAGTTCCCTACTCAGCGAGGAGCAGTTCTTC	CASSSLLSEEQFF
TRBV7-2	TRBJ1-5	NA	NA	TGTGCCAGCAGCTTATACCCCGGGAGTAATCAGCCCCAGCATTTT	CASSLYPGSNQPQHF
TRBV29-1	TRBJ2-1	TRBD2	NA	TGCAGCGTTCGAAGGACTAGCGGGAGTTATGAGCAGTTCTTC	CSVRRTSGSYEQFF
TRBV5-4	TRBJ2-5	NA	NA	TGTGCCAGCAGCTTGCAGACTGTCCACGGGACCCAGTACTTC	CASSLQTVHGTQYF
TRBV29-1	TRBJ1-1	TRBD1	NA	TGCAGCGCTGACAGGGGGACGAACACTGAAGCTTTCTTT	CSADRGTNTEAFF
TRBV6-6	TRBJ2-7	NA	NA	TGTGCCAGCAGTTACTCTACCCAGGAGCAGTACTTC	CASSYSTQEQYF
TRBV5-1	TRBJ1-1	NA	NA	TGCGCCAGCAGCTTGACGTACAGTAACACTGAAGCTTTCTTT	CASSLTYSNTEAFF
TRBV15	TRBJ2-6	NA	NA	TGTGCCACCAGCAGAGAGGGGGCCTCTGGGGCCAACGTCCTGACTTTC	CATSREGASGANVLTF
TRBV7-2	TRBJ2-7	NA	NA	TGTGCCAGCAGCCCCACCCCGGTAAGCTCCTACGAGCAGTACTTC	CASSPTPVSSYEQYF
TRBV6-4	TRBJ2-1	NA	NA	TGTGCCAGCAGCCCAGGGGCGGAACCCTACAATGAGCAGTTCTTC	CASSPGAEPYNEQFF
TRBV6-6	TRBJ1-2	TRBD1	once	TGTGCCAGCAGTTTTGGGACAGGGAAAGGCTACACCTTC	CASSFGTGKGYTF
TRBV2	TRBJ2-4	NA	NA	TGTGCCAGCAGCCTAAGCGCCCAAAACATTCAGTACTTC	CASSLSAQNIQYF
TRBV4-3	TRBJ2-7	TRBD2	NA	TGCGCCAGCAGCCAAGATTGGGCTAGCGGTTCCTACGAGCAGTACTTC	CASSQDWASGSYEQYF
TRBV2	TRBJ2-1	TRBD2	NA	TGTGCCAGCATGCGGGAGGCGACCTACAATGAGCAGTTCTTC	CASMREATYNEQFF
TRBV27	TRBJ2-1	TRBD1	NA	TGTGCCAGCAGTGGCTACCTCCGGACAGGGGACCGCAATGAGCAGTTCTTC	CASSGYLRTGDRNEQFF
TRBV10-3	TRBJ1-2	TRBD1	NA	TGTGCCATCAGCTCCGGGACAGTTAACTATGGCTACACCTTC	CAISSGTVNYGYTF
TRBV6-6	TRBJ1-5	NA	NA	TGTGCCAGCAGTTACAGGGGCAGTGATAGCAATCAGCCCCAGCATTTT	CASSYRGSDSNQPQHF
TRBV12-5	TRBJ1-2	NA	NA	TGTGCTAGTGTTTTGACAGGCTATGGCTACACCTTC	CASVLTGYGYTF
TRBV19	TRBJ2-7	TRBD2	once	TGTGCCAGTAGTGGGGCTAGCGGTGCCTACGAGCAGTACTTC	CASSGASGAYEQYF
TRBV6-5	TRBJ2-5	TRBD1	NA	TGTGCCAGCAGTTACTCCGGATGGACAGGGCGGGAGACCCAGTACTTC	CASSYSGWTGRETQYF
TRBV11-2	TRBJ2-3	TRBD1	NA	TGTGCCAGCAGCTCCCGGCTAGGGACAGGGGGCACAGATACGCAGTATTTT	CASSSRLGTGGTDTQYF
TRBV27	TRBJ2-2	NA	once	TGTGCCAGCAGTTGGGGGGGCATAACCGGGGAGCTGTTTTTT	CASSWGGITGELFF
TRBV28	TRBJ2-2	TRBD2	medium-sized	TGTGCCAGCAGCCCTAACTCGGGGGGGACCGGGGAGCTGTTTTTT	CASSPNSGGTGELFF
TRBV9	TRBJ2-1	TRBD1	NA	TGTGCCAGCAGCGTCACGGGACAGGGCTCCTACAATGAGCAGTTCTTC	CASSVTGQGSYNEQFF
TRBV5-6	TRBJ2-3	TRBD1	NA	TGTGCCAGCAGCTTGATCTCGGACAGGGGGAGCACAGATACGCAGTATTTT	CASSLISDRGSTDTQYF